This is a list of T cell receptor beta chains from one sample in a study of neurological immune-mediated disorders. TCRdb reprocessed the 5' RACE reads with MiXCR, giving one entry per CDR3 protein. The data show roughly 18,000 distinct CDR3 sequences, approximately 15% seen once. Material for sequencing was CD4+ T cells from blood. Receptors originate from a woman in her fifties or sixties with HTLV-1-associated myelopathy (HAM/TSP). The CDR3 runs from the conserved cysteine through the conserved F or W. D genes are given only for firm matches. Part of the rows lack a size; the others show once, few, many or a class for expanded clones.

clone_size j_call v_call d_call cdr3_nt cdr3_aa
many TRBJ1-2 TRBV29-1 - TGCAGCGTTGAGGCTGGGTTTGGCTACACCTTC CSVEAGFGYTF
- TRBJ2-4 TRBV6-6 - TGTGCCAGCGAACCCCTAGGGGAGACGGACATTCAGTACTTT CASEPLGETDIQYF
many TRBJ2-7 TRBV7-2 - TGTGCCAGCAGCTCGGACAGCTCCTACGAGCAGTACTTC CASSSDSSYEQYF
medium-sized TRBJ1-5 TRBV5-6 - TGTGCCAGCAGCTTGGGGGTCAGAGATAGCAATCAGCCCCAGCATTTT CASSLGVRDSNQPQHF
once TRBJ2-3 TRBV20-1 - TGCAGTCACCGGTCTAGTAGCACATATACGCAGTATTTT CSHRSSSTYTQYF
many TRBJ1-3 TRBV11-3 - TGTGCCAGCAGCTTAGGGATAATCTCTGGAAACACCATATATTTT CASSLGIISGNTIYF
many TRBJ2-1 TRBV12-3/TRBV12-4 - TGTGCCAGCAGTTTAGAAGGTTATGAGCAGTTCTTC CASSLEGYEQFF
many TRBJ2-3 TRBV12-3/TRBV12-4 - TGTGCCAGCAGGAGGGGGGGCGCAGCAACGCAGTATTTT CASRRGGAATQYF
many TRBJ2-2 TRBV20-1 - TGCAGTGCTAGGGGGGGGACAGCGGGCACCGGGGAGCTGTTTTTT CSARGGTAGTGELFF
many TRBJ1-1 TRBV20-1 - TGCAGTGCGGGTGGGACGAACACTGAAGCTTTCTTT CSAGGTNTEAFF
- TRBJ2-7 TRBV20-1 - TGCAGTGCTAGTGGGGGGACCCTCTACGAGCAGTACTTC CSASGGTLYEQYF
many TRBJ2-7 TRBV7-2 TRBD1 TGTGCCAGCAGCTTATCCTCGGCAACAGGGGGAGGAATGGGGTACTTC CASSLSSATGGGMGYF
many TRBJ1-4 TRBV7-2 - TGTGCCAGCAACTCTGCAGGTTGGGCTGAAAAACTGTTTTTT CASNSAGWAEKLFF
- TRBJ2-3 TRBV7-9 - TGTGCCAGCAGCTTCGGGGGGACAGCGATTAGCACAGATACGCAGTATTTT CASSFGGTAISTDTQYF
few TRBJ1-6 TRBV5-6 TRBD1 TGTGCCAGCAGCTTGCAAGCAGGGGGTGGCACACCCCTCCACTTT CASSLQAGGGTPLHF
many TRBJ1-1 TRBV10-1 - TGCGCCAGCAGTGAGTCATCACGGGGGGACACTGAAGCTTTCTTT CASSESSRGDTEAFF
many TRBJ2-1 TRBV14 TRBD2 TGTGCCAGCAGCCCGCGAACTAGCGGTTACAATGAGCAGTTCTTC CASSPRTSGYNEQFF
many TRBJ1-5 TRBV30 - TGTGCCTGGAGTGGGGGGGCGAATCAGCCCCAGCATTTT CAWSGGANQPQHF
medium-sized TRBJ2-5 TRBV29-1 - TGCAGCGCCAAACAGGCCCACCAAGAGACCCAGTACTTC CSAKQAHQETQYF
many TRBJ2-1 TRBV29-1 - TGCAGCGTTGATCCGGACGGGCAGTTCTTC CSVDPDGQFF
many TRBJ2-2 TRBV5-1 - TGCGCCAGCAGGATCACCGGGGAGCTGTTTTTT CASRITGELFF
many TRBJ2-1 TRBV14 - TGTGCCAGCAGCCAGGGGGTTAGGTACAATGAGCAGTTCTTC CASSQGVRYNEQFF
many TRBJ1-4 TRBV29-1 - TGCAGCGGAGCGGTGGACGAAAAACTGTTTTTT CSGAVDEKLFF
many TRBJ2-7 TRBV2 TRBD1 TGTGCCAGCAGCCGACAGGGGTTCCCCTACGAGCAGTACTTC CASSRQGFPYEQYF
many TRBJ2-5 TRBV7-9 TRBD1 TGTGCCAGCAGCTTCTCGGGACAGGTGGAGACCCAGTACTTC CASSFSGQVETQYF
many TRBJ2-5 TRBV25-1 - TGTGCCAGCAGTGTAGGGGAGACCCAGTACTTC CASSVGETQYF
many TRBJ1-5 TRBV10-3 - TGTGCCAGCAAAGGAGGAGGGGAAAGCAATCAGCCCCAGCATTTT CASKGGGESNQPQHF
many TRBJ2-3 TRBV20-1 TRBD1 TGCAGTGCTACGACAGGGTATGGGGCCCCAGATACGCAGTATTTT CSATTGYGAPDTQYF